This T cell receptor beta chain was recovered during a study of Tregs in tolerant kidney transplant recipients. Study results and limitations: No direct test of biological reproducibility was done here. Changing PCR primers prevented nucleotide comparison between some patients' samples.

Data came from immunoSEQ multiplex PCR; TCRdb stores just in-frame clones and leaves some out. The sample lists approximately 66,000 clones, approximately 83% occurring once. V dropped 5 bases and J dropped 12; count of bases not matched to a gene: 9. There are 12 residues in the CDR3. Germline values: CDR1 SEHNR, CDR2 FQNEAQ (reference sequence). As to this clone: The antigen is undetermined.

The clonotype was recovered from a human donor who received a combined kidney and bone marrow transplant. This chain uses TRBV7-9 with TRBJ2-7; 8 bases map to TRBD1. The sample here was Tregs from blood, taken before the transplant. The CDR3 loop reads CASSPGTGWGYF. The CDR3 region has the DNA TGTGCCAGCAGCCCAGGGACAGGCTGGGGGTACTTC.